Listed below are T cell receptor beta chains from one sample, sequenced in a study of T cells in pancreatic ductal adenocarcinoma. The method was immunoSEQ multiplex PCR; TCRdb's version includes in-frame clones alone and lacks a portion of them. The sample contains 25,000 to 35,000 clones, around 94% of which appear only once. The sample consisted of PBMCs. The receptors were sampled from a human donor with pancreatic ductal adenocarcinoma. Both conserved end residues are part of each CDR3. The order of the fields is CDR3 length, J gene, V gene, clone size, D gene, CDR3 protein, CDR3 DNA. D genes are given only for firm matches. Not every row has a clone size; where given, it reads once, few, many or a size class.

len: 16; j_gene: TRBJ1-5; v_gene: TRBV19; abundance: -; d_gene: -; CDR3aa: CASSFLDRLSNQPQHF; CDR3nt: TGTGCCAGTAGTTTCCTAGACAGACTTAGCAATCAGCCCCAGCATTTT
len: 15; j_gene: TRBJ1-6; v_gene: TRBV6-5; abundance: -; d_gene: -; CDR3aa: CASSYSPGADSPLHF; CDR3nt: TGTGCCAGCAGTTACTCGCCGGGGGCGGATTCACCCCTCCACTTT
len: 11; j_gene: TRBJ2-1; v_gene: TRBV7-2; abundance: -; d_gene: -; CDR3aa: CASSSRNEQFF; CDR3nt: TGTGCCAGCAGCTCCAGGAATGAGCAGTTCTTC
len: 12; j_gene: TRBJ2-5; v_gene: TRBV7-9; abundance: -; d_gene: -; CDR3aa: CASTRGVETQYF; CDR3nt: TGTGCCAGCACCCGAGGGGTAGAGACCCAGTACTTC
len: 13; j_gene: TRBJ1-6; v_gene: TRBV9; abundance: -; d_gene: -; CDR3aa: CASSAGDRSPLHF; CDR3nt: TGTGCCAGCAGCGCCGGTGACAGGTCACCCCTCCACTTT
len: 13; j_gene: TRBJ1-2; v_gene: TRBV28; abundance: -; d_gene: -; CDR3aa: CASSLLGRGGYTF; CDR3nt: TGTGCCAGCAGTTTGTTGGGCAGGGGTGGCTACACCTTC
len: 15; j_gene: TRBJ2-2; v_gene: TRBV7-9; abundance: -; d_gene: TRBD1; CDR3aa: CASSSPGTGNRELFF; CDR3nt: TGTGCCAGCAGCTCGCCCGGGACAGGGAACCGGGAGCTGTTTTTT
len: 15; j_gene: TRBJ2-1; v_gene: TRBV4-1; abundance: -; d_gene: -; CDR3aa: CASSQDRGSYNEQFF; CDR3nt: TGCGCCAGCAGCCAAGATCGGGGGTCCTACAATGAGCAGTTCTTC
len: 15; j_gene: TRBJ1-2; v_gene: TRBV21-1; abundance: -; d_gene: -; CDR3aa: CASPTSGAGGYGYTF; CDR3nt: TGTGCCAGCCCCACATCAGGGGCCGGGGGGTATGGCTACACCTTC
len: 13; j_gene: TRBJ1-3; v_gene: TRBV6-6; abundance: -; d_gene: -; CDR3aa: CASYTGTLNTIYF; CDR3nt: TGTGCCAGCTATACCGGGACGTTGAACACCATATATTTT
len: 15; j_gene: TRBJ1-1; v_gene: TRBV6-6; abundance: -; d_gene: TRBD1; CDR3aa: CASRIHRGSNTEAFF; CDR3nt: TGTGCCAGCAGAATACACAGGGGTTCGAACACTGAAGCTTTCTTT
len: 15; j_gene: TRBJ2-7; v_gene: TRBV6-1; abundance: -; d_gene: TRBD1; CDR3aa: CASSVDRGRSYEQYF; CDR3nt: TGTGCCAGCAGCGTCGACAGGGGGCGGTCCTACGAGCAGTACTTC
len: 13; j_gene: TRBJ1-5; v_gene: TRBV19; abundance: -; d_gene: -; CDR3aa: CASSGTDGQPQHF; CDR3nt: TGTGCCAGTAGTGGCACAGATGGACAGCCCCAGCATTTT
len: 15; j_gene: TRBJ1-3; v_gene: TRBV5-4; abundance: -; d_gene: -; CDR3aa: CASSLGPASGNTIYF; CDR3nt: TGTGCCAGCAGCTTGGGTCCAGCCTCTGGAAACACCATATATTTT
len: 16; j_gene: TRBJ1-6; v_gene: TRBV19; abundance: -; d_gene: -; CDR3aa: CASTAGGGAFGSPLHF; CDR3nt: TGTGCCAGTACCGCGGGTGGAGGGGCCTTTGGTTCACCCCTCCACTTT
len: 15; j_gene: TRBJ2-1; v_gene: TRBV19; abundance: -; d_gene: -; CDR3aa: CASSIDGVGSYEQFF; CDR3nt: TGTGCCAGTAGTATAGATGGTGTAGGGAGTTATGAGCAGTTCTTC
len: 16; j_gene: TRBJ2-5; v_gene: TRBV29-1; abundance: -; d_gene: -; CDR3aa: CSVGSGLSNVGETQYF; CDR3nt: TGCAGCGTTGGATCGGGCCTCTCGAACGTTGGGGAGACCCAGTACTTC
len: 12; j_gene: TRBJ2-1; v_gene: TRBV11-2; abundance: -; d_gene: TRBD2; CDR3aa: CASSSSGRTQFF; CDR3nt: TGTGCCAGCAGCTCAAGCGGGAGAACGCAGTTCTTC
len: 15; j_gene: TRBJ2-7; v_gene: TRBV7-9; abundance: -; d_gene: TRBD2; CDR3aa: CASSHYPSGSYEQYF; CDR3nt: TGTGCCAGCAGCCACTACCCTAGCGGGAGCTACGAGCAGTACTTC
len: 13; j_gene: TRBJ1-1; v_gene: TRBV11-2; abundance: -; d_gene: -; CDR3aa: CASSARQFTEAFF; CDR3nt: TGTGCCAGCAGCGCCCGACAGTTCACTGAAGCTTTCTTT
len: 14; j_gene: TRBJ1-1; v_gene: TRBV6-5; abundance: -; d_gene: TRBD1; CDR3aa: CASNPTGVGTEAFF; CDR3nt: TGTGCCAGCAACCCGACAGGGGTGGGCACTGAAGCTTTCTTT
len: 15; j_gene: TRBJ2-1; v_gene: TRBV25-1; abundance: few; d_gene: -; CDR3aa: CASSEQGGPNDEQFF; CDR3nt: TGTGCCAGCAGTGAACAAGGGGGTCCCAATGATGAGCAGTTCTTC
len: 16; j_gene: TRBJ2-1; v_gene: TRBV5-4; abundance: -; d_gene: TRBD2; CDR3aa: CASSLGREALYNEQFF; CDR3nt: TGTGCCAGCAGCTTGGGCCGGGAGGCCCTTTACAATGAGCAGTTCTTC
len: 12; j_gene: TRBJ1-2; v_gene: TRBV27; abundance: -; d_gene: TRBD1; CDR3aa: CASSFSGGGYTF; CDR3nt: TGTGCCAGCAGTTTTTCAGGGGGTGGCTACACCTTC
len: 13; j_gene: TRBJ2-1; v_gene: TRBV27; abundance: few; d_gene: -; CDR3aa: CASSLPSVNEQFF; CDR3nt: TGTGCCAGCAGTTTACCGTCTGTCAATGAGCAGTTCTTC
len: 14; j_gene: TRBJ2-7; v_gene: TRBV7-8; abundance: -; d_gene: -; CDR3aa: CASSPSPLTYEQYF; CDR3nt: TGTGCCAGCAGCCCCAGTCCCCTTACCTACGAGCAGTACTTC